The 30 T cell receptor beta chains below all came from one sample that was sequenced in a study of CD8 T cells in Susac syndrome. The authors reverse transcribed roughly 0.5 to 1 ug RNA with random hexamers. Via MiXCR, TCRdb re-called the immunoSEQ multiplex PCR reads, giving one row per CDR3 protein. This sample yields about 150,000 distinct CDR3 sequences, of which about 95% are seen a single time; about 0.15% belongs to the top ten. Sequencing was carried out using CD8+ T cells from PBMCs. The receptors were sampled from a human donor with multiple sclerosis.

The CDR3, as DNA: TGCAGTGCTAGAGAGTCAGGGAGGACCTACGAGCAGTACTTC. Translation gives CSARESGRTYEQYF. The gene calls are TRBV20-1 and TRBJ2-7, with D perhaps TRBD2 (6 bases). Deletions cut 0 bases from V and 2 bases from J, with 11 bases between. The CDR3 covers 14 residues. Germline V gene lookup returns CDR1 DFQATT and CDR2 SNEGSKA (reference sequence).

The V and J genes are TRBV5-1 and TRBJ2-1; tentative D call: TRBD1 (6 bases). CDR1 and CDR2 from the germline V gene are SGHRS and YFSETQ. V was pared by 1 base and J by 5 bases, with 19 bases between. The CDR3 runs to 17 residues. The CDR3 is CASSLTLDRSSNNEQFF. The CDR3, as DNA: TGCGCCAGCAGCTTGACCCTAGACAGGTCTTCGAACAATGAGCAGTTCTTC. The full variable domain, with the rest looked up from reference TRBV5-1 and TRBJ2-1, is KAGVTQTPRYLIKTRGQQVTLSCSPISGHRSVSWYQQTPGQGLQFLFEYFSETQRNKGNFPGRFSGRQFSNSRSEMNVSTLELGDSALYLCASSLTLDRSSNNEQFFGPGTRLTVL.

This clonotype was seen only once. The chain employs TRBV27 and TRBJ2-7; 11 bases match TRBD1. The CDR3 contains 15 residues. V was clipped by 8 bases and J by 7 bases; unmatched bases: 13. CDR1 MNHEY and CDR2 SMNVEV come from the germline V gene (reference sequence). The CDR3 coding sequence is TGTGCCAGCCGCACCGGGACAGGGGGGTCTCAAGAGCAGTACTTC. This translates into CASRTGTGGSQEQYF.

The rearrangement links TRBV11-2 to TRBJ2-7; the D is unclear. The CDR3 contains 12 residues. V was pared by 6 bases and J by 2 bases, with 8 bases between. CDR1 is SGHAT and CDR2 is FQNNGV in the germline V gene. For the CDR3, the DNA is TGTGCCAGCAGTCCGACGACCTACGAGCAGTACTTC. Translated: CASSPTTYEQYF.

CDR3 nucleotide sequence: TGTGCCAGCAGCGGCGGACTAGCGGGGAATACCCAGTACTTC. Protein sequence: CASSGGLAGNTQYF. The chain links TRBV9 to TRBJ2-5, with 12 bases matching TRBD2. The germline gives CDR1 SGDLS, CDR2 YYNGEE. The CDR3 extends over 14 amino acids. The junction had 5 bases not matched to a gene; V was cut back by 3 bases and J by 8 bases.

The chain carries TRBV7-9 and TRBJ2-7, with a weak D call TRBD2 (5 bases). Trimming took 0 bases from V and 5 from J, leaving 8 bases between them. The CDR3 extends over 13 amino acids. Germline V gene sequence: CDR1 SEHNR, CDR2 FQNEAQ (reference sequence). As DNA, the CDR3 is TGTGCCAGCAGCTTAGCGCACGGGGACGAGCAGTACGTC. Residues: CASSLAHGDEQYV.

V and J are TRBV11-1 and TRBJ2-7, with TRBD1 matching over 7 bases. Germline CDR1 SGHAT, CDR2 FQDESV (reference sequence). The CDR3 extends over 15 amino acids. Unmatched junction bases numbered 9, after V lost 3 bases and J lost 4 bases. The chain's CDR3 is CASSLSRGQFYEQYV. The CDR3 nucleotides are TGTGCCAGCAGCTTGTCCCGGGGACAGTTTTACGAGCAGTACGTC.

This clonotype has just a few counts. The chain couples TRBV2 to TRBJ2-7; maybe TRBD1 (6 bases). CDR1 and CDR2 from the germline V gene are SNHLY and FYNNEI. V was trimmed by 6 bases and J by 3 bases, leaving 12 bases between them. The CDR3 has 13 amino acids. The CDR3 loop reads CASRGTGFYEQYF. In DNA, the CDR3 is TGTGCCAGCAGGGGCACAGGGTTCTACGAGCAGTACTTC.

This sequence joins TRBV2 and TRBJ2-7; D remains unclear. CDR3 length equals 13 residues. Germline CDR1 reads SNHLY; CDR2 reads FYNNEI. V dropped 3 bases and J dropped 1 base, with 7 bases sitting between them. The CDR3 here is CASSDSTSYEQYF. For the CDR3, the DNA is TGTGCCAGCAGTGATAGTACTTCCTACGAGCAGTACTTC.

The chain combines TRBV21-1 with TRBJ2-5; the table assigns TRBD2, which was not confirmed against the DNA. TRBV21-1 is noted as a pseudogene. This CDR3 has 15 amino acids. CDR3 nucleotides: TGTGCCAGCACCCGCCGTTTTGCGAATCAAGAGACCCAGTACTTC. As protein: CASTRRFANQETQYF.

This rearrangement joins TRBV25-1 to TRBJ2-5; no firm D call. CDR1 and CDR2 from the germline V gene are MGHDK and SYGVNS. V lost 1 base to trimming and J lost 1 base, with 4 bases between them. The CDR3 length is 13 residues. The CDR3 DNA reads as TGTGCCAGCAGTGAATGGACCCAAGAGACCCAGTACTTC. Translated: CASSEWTQETQYF.

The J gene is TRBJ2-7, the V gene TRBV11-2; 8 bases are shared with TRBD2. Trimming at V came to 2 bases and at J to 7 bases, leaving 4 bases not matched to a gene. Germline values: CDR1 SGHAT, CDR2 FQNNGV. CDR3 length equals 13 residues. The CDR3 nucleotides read TGTGCCAGCAGCTTATCGGGAGGGGGGGAGCAGTACGTC. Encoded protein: CASSLSGGGEQYV.

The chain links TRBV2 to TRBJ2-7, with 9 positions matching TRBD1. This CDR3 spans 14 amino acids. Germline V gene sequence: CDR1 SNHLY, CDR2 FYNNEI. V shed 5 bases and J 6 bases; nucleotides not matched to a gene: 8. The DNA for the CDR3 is TGTGCCAGCAGTTTCAAACAGGGGGCCTTCGAGCAGTACTTC. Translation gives CASSFKQGAFEQYF.

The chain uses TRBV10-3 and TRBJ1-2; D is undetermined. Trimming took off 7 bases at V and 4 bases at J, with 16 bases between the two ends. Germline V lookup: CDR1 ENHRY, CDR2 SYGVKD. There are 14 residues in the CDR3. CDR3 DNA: TGTGCCATCAAGAACGGACGCTCTGGCTATGGCTACACCTTC. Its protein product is CAIKNGRSGYGYTF.

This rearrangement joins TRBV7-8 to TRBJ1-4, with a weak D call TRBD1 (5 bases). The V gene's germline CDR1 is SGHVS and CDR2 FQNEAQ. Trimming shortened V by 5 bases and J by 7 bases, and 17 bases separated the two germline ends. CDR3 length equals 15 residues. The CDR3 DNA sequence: TGTGCCAGCAGCCCGGGGACCGGGTGGGGTGAAAAACTGTTTTTT. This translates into CASSPGTGWGEKLFF.

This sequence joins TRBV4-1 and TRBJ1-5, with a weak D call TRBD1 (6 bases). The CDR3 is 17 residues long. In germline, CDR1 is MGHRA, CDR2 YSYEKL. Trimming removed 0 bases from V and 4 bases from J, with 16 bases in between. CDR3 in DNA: TGCGCCAGCAGCCAAGAAGGCTACCAGGGGCCTAATCAGCCCCAGCATTTT. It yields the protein CASSQEGYQGPNQPQHF.

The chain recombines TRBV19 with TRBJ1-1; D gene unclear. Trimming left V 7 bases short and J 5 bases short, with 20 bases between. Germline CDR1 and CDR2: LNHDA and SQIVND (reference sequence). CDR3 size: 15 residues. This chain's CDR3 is CASNSKAVLGTEAFF. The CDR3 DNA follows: TGTGCCAGTAACTCGAAAGCGGTTCTGGGGACTGAAGCTTTCTTT.

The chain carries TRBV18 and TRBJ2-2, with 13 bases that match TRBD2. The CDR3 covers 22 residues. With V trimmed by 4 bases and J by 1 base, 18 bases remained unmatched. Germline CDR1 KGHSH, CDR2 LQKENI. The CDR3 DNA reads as TGTGCCAGCTCACGAACCGGGACTAGCGGGACGTTGAGGGGCATGAACACCGGGGAGCTGTTTTTT. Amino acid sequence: CASSRTGTSGTLRGMNTGELFF.

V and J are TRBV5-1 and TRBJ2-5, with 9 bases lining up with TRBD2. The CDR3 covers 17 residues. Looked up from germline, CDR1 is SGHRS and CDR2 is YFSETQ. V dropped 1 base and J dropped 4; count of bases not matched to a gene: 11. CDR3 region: CASSLYPSGVVGETQYF. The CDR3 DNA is TGCGCCAGCAGCTTGTATCCTAGCGGGGTGGTAGGAGAGACCCAGTACTTC.

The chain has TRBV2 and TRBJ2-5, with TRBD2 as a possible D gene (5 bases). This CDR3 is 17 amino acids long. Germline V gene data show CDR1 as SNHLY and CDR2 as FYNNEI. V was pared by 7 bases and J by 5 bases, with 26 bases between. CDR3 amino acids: CASTALAAAVGGETQYF. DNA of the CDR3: TGTGCCAGCACCGCGCTGGCGGCGGCTGTTGGCGGGGAGACCCAGTACTTC.

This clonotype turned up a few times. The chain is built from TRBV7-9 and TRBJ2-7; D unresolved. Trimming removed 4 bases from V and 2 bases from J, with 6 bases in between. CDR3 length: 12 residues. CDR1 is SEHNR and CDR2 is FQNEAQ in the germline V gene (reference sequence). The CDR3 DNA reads TGTGCCAGCAGCTCAGAAGCCTACGAGCAGTACTTC. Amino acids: CASSSEAYEQYF.

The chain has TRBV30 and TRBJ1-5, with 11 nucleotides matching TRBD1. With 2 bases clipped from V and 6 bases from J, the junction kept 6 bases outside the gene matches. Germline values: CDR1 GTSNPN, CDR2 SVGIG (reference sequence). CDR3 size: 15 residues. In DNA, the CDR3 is TGTGCCTGGAGTCCACGGACAGGGGGCGTTCAGCCCCAGCATTTT. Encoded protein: CAWSPRTGGVQPQHF.

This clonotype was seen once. CDR3 residues: CAWSVLGTGGDGYTF. The DNA of the CDR3 is TGTGCCTGGAGTGTACTGGGGACAGGGGGCGATGGCTACACCTTC. The genes are TRBV30 and TRBJ1-2, with 12 nucleotides matching TRBD1. The V and J ends lost 0 bases and 6 bases, in that order; junction bases with no gene match: 5. Germline V gives CDR1 GTSNPN, CDR2 SVGIG (reference sequence). The length of the CDR3 is 15 residues. Combining the CDR3 with reference TRBV30 and TRBJ1-2 gives the whole variable domain SQTIHQWPATLVQPVGSPLSLECTVEGTSNPNLYWYRQAAGRGLQLLFYSVGIGQISSEVPQNLSASRPQDRQFILSSKKLLLSDSGFYLCAWSVLGTGGDGYTFGSGTRLTVV.

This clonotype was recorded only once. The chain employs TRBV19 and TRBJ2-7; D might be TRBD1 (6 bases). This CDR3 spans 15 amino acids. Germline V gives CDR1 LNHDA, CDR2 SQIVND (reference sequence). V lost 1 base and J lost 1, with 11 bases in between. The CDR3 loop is CASSIGTEISYEQYF. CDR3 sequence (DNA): TGTGCCAGTAGTATAGGGACAGAAATTTCCTACGAGCAGTACTTC.

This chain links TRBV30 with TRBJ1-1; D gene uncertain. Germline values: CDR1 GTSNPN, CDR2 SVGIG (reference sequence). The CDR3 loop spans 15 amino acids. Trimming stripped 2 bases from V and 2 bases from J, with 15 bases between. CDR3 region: CAWSLMTGLNTEAFF. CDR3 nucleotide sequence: TGTGCCTGGAGTCTAATGACCGGGCTAAACACTGAAGCTTTCTTT.

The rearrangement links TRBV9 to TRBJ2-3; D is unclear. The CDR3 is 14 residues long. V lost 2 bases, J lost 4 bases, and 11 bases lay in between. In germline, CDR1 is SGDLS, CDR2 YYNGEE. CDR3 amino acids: CASSVGPYSDTQYF. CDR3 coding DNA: TGTGCCAGCAGCGTCGGTCCTTACTCAGATACGCAGTATTTT.

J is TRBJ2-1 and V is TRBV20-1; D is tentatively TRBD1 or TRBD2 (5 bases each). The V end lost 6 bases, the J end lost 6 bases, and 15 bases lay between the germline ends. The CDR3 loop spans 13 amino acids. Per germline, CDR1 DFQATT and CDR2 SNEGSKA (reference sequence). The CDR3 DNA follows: TGCAGTGCCCGAGGGGAGCAGGCCAATGAGCAGTTCTTC. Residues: CSARGEQANEQFF.

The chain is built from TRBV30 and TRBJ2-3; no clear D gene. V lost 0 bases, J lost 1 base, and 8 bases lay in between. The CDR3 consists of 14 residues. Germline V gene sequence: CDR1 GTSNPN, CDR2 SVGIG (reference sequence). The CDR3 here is CAWSVGSGTDTQYF. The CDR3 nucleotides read TGTGCCTGGAGTGTCGGCTCGGGCACAGATACGCAGTATTTT. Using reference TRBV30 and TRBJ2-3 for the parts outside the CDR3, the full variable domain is SQTIHQWPATLVQPVGSPLSLECTVEGTSNPNLYWYRQAAGRGLQLLFYSVGIGQISSEVPQNLSASRPQDRQFILSSKKLLLSDSGFYLCAWSVGSGTDTQYFGPGTRLTVL.

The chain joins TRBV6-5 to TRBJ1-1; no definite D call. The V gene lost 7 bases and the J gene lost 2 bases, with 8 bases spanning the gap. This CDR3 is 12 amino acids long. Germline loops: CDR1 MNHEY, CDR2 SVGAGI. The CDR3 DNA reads TGTGCCAGCACCAGTGAAAACACTGAAGCTTTCTTT. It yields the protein CASTSENTEAFF.

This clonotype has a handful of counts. CDR3 sequence reads: CASSFGTGSYEQYF. In DNA form, the CDR3 reads TGTGCCAGTAGTTTTGGGACAGGCTCCTACGAGCAGTACTTC. The chain employs TRBV19 and TRBJ2-7, with 8 bases that match TRBD1. CDR1 LNHDA and CDR2 SQIVND come from the germline V gene (reference sequence). This CDR3 is built from 14 residues. J gave up 0 bases and V 5 bases, and 3 bases lay outside the gene matches.